The 22 T cell receptor beta chains reported below all come from one sample, sequenced in a study of blood T cells in healthy people across ages. Alongside a J-beta primer mix, a sample-barcoded 5' primer served in a second PCR lasting about 6 to 11 cycles. TCRdb processed the 5' RACE reads anew with MiXCR; each CDR3 protein has one entry. Of about 810,000 distinct CDR3 sequences in the sample, 30% to 45% were seen once. Material: blood. Receptor source: a man aged 18-30 years in good health.

The rearrangement uses TRBV18 and TRBJ2-7, with D perhaps TRBD2 (6 bases). Trimming shortened V by 3 bases and J by 5 bases, and 14 bases separated the two germline ends. The CDR3 covers 14 residues. CDR1 is KGHSH and CDR2 is LQKENI in the germline V gene. In nucleotides, the CDR3 is TGTGCCAGCTCACCGGGGGGTTCGGTCAACGAGCAGTACTTC. Residues: CASSPGGSVNEQYF.

The CDR3 bases are TGTGCCACCAGCAGAGAGCTGGGCGGCACTGAAGCTTTCTTT. Protein: CATSRELGGTEAFF. This chain joins TRBV15 and TRBJ1-1; D ambiguous. Germline-derived CDR1 and CDR2 are LNHNV and YYDKDF (reference sequence). Trimming removed 0 bases at V and 4 bases at J, with 9 bases between. This CDR3 comprises 14 residues.

The chain is built from TRBV2 and TRBJ1-5; 9 nucleotides align to TRBD1. In germline, CDR1 is SNHLY, CDR2 FYNNEI. J was trimmed by 5 bases and V by 7 bases; bases with no gene match: 6. The CDR3 consists of 14 residues. CDR3 region: CASTQTGGHQPQHF. CDR3 coding DNA: TGTGCCAGCACCCAGACAGGGGGGCATCAGCCCCAGCATTTT.

This clonotype was counted ten times or more. The rearrangement links TRBV29-1 to TRBJ2-1, with D tentatively TRBD2 (5 bases). This CDR3 region has 11 residues. The V and J ends lost 4 bases and 6 bases respectively, with 7 bases between them. Germline lookup yields CDR1 SQVTM and CDR2 ANQGSEA. The CDR3, as DNA: TGCAGCGTTGGAGGGAGCAATGAGCAGTTCTTC. Encoded protein: CSVGGSNEQFF.

This clonotype was seen many times. The chain uses TRBV30 and TRBJ2-1, with no clear D. Germline CDR1 and CDR2: GTSNPN and SVGIG (reference sequence). Deletions cut 0 bases from V and 3 bases from J, with 15 bases between. The CDR3 has 16 amino acids. The CDR3 DNA sequence: TGTGCCTGGAGTGTAATTCGTCCCACTTACTACAATGAGCAGTTCTTC. Translated, it gives CAWSVIRPTYYNEQFF.

This clonotype occurred many times. The rearrangement uses TRBV12-3 or TRBV12-4 and TRBJ2-1, with D unclear. This CDR3 contains 16 residues. V lost 1 base and J 6 bases, leaving 16 bases between the germline ends. CDR3 bases: TGTGCCAGCAGTTTAGGAAGGAGCCTACACTTCAATGAGCAGTTCTTC. Amino acid sequence: CASSLGRSLHFNEQFF.

In regard to this clonotype: One base away lies a much larger clone, so this may be a sequencing read error. This chain joins TRBV12-3 or TRBV12-4 and TRBJ1-2; no clear D. The CDR3 is made up of 13 amino acids. Trimming stripped 5 bases from V and 5 bases from J, with 12 bases between. The CDR3 DNA reads TGTGCCAGCAGTGCGAGGTTGGGGTATGGCTACACCTTC. It specifies CASSARLGYGYTF.

The chain combines TRBV9 with TRBJ2-3; 8 bases line up with TRBD2. Trimming at V came to 9 bases and at J to 2 bases, leaving 8 bases not matched to a gene. Germline loops: CDR1 SGDLS, CDR2 YYNGEE. This CDR3 region has 14 residues. The CDR3 sequence: CANSQRGLTDTQYF. CDR3 coding DNA: TGTGCCAATAGTCAGCGGGGGCTCACAGATACGCAGTATTTT.

The chain recombines TRBV20-1 with TRBJ2-7; a weak D match, TRBD1 (6 bases). Germline values: CDR1 DFQATT, CDR2 SNEGSKA (reference sequence). The CDR3 length is 14 residues. Trimming took 4 bases from V and 7 from J, leaving 20 bases between them. The CDR3 reads CSATPGTPRKEQYF. CDR3 bases: TGCAGTGCTACCCCAGGGACACCCAGGAAGGAGCAGTACTTC.

This chain links TRBV3-1 with TRBJ1-1, with D uncertain. Trimming shortened V by 4 bases and J by 1 base, and 10 bases separated the two germline ends. The CDR3 loop spans 14 amino acids. Germline V gene sequence: CDR1 LGHDT, CDR2 YNNKEL (reference sequence). The CDR3 is CASSPLSWNTEAFF. The CDR3, as DNA: TGTGCCAGCAGCCCCCTAAGCTGGAACACTGAAGCTTTCTTT.

This clonotype was seen at least ten times. The J gene is TRBJ1-4, the V gene TRBV4-3, with 7 bases lining up with TRBD1. The trim removed 3 bases at V and 8 bases at J, leaving 12 bases unmatched. This CDR3 region has 16 residues. Germline V CDR1 and CDR2: LGHNA, YSLEER. The CDR3 DNA is TGCGCCAGCAGCCAGAGGGTGGGACAGACCGGGGAAAAACTGTTTTTT. It translates to CASSQRVGQTGEKLFF.

There are a few counts of this clonotype. V is TRBV28 and J is TRBJ2-7; D possibly corresponds to TRBD2 (5 bases). Trimming removed 1 base from V and 3 bases from J, with 10 bases in between. The CDR3 is 14 residues long. Germline-derived CDR1 and CDR2 are MDHEN and SYDVKM. CDR3 sequence: CASSLSGMGYEQYF. CDR3 coding DNA: TGTGCCAGCAGTTTATCCGGGATGGGCTACGAGCAGTACTTC. The full variable domain, completed using reference TRBV28 and TRBJ2-7, is DVKVTQSSRYLVKRTGEKVFLECVQDMDHENMFWYRQDPGLGLRLIYFSYDVKMKEKGDIPEGYSVSREKKERFSLILESASTNQTSMYLCASSLSGMGYEQYFGPGTRLTVT.

V and J are TRBV12-3 or TRBV12-4 and TRBJ1-5, with D unresolved. Trimming took off 4 bases at V and 10 bases at J, with 14 bases between the two ends. The CDR3 length is 13 residues. CDR3 region: CASSSRTGCPQHF. The DNA of the CDR3 is TGTGCCAGCAGTTCCCGGACGGGGTGCCCCCAGCATTTT.

This clonotype occurred a few times. V gene TRBV11-2 combines with J gene TRBJ2-4; D possibly matches TRBD1 or TRBD2 (6 bases each). This CDR3 spans 11 amino acids. The germline V and J ends were trimmed by 5 bases and 11 bases, with 10 bases remaining between them. Germline loops: CDR1 SGHAT, CDR2 FQNNGV. The CDR3 sequence is CASSRGTFQYF. The CDR3 DNA reads TGTGCCAGCAGCAGGGGGACTTTTCAGTACTTC. Drawing the rest from reference TRBV11-2 and TRBJ2-4, the complete variable domain is EAGVAQSPRYKIIEKRQSVAFWCNPISGHATLYWYQQILGQGPKLLIQFQNNGVVDDSQLPKDRFSAERLKGVDSTLKIQPAKLEDSAVYLCASSRGTFQYFGAGTRLSVL.

This chain's CDR3 is CASSHGQGSVCEQYF. CDR3 coding DNA: TGTGCCAGCAGCCATGGACAGGGAAGCGTCTGCGAGCAGTACTTC. The rearrangement uses TRBV14 and TRBJ2-5, with 8 bases that match TRBD1. The assigned J gene may be wrong: the sequence end matches TRBJ2-7 better. Per the germline V gene, CDR1 is SGHDN and CDR2 is FVKESK. The CDR3 has 15 residues.

This clonotype was found many times. This rearrangement joins TRBV7-2 to TRBJ1-2; D remains ambiguous. The length of the CDR3 is 13 residues. CDR1 is SGHTA and CDR2 is FQGNSA in the germline V gene. Trimming shortened V by 5 bases and J by 6 bases, and 13 bases separated the two germline ends. CDR3 region: CASSRGLLDGYTF. CDR3 nucleotide sequence: TGTGCCAGCAGCCGAGGTCTGCTTGATGGCTACACCTTC.

This clonotype turned up a few times. The gene calls are TRBV15 and TRBJ2-7; 15 bases map to TRBD2. This CDR3 is 17 amino acids long. V dropped 2 bases and J dropped 2; count of bases not matched to a gene: 4. Per germline, CDR1 LNHNV and CDR2 YYDKDF (reference sequence). As DNA, the CDR3 is TGTGCCACCAGCAGAATACGGACTAGCGGGGGGGCCTACGAGCAGTACTTC. It yields the protein CATSRIRTSGGAYEQYF.

The DNA of the CDR3 is TGTGCCAGCAGCCTCCGGGACAGTCCCCCCGGGGAGCTGTTTTTT. Encoded protein: CASSLRDSPPGELFF. The chain carries TRBV2 and TRBJ2-2; 7 bases are shared with TRBD1. This CDR3 contains 15 residues. Germline V CDR1 and CDR2: SNHLY, FYNNEI. The J segment lost 6 bases and the V segment lost 6 bases, leaving 10 bases of the junction unmatched.

V and J are TRBV20-1 and TRBJ1-3, with D possibly TRBD1 on 6 matching bases. Per germline, CDR1 DFQATT and CDR2 SNEGSKA (reference sequence). Trimming removed 6 bases at V and 7 bases at J, with 16 bases between. The length of the CDR3 is 13 residues. CDR3 coding DNA: TGCAGTGCCAGACAGGTCTTAGCGAACACCATATATTTT. This encodes CSARQVLANTIYF.

This clonotype has more than one count but fewer than ten. The rearrangement joins TRBV9 to TRBJ2-1; D may be TRBD1 (6 bases). Germline lookup yields CDR1 SGDLS and CDR2 YYNGEE. The CDR3 consists of 15 residues. Trimming removed 3 bases at V and 4 bases at J, with 14 bases between. In nucleotides, the CDR3 is TGTGCCAGCAGCGCCGGGACATCTACTTACAATGAGCAGTTCTTC. Translating it yields CASSAGTSTYNEQFF.

About this clonotype itself: Being one base from a much bigger clone, this may be a read error. J is TRBJ1-6 and V is TRBV7-8; 7 nucleotides match TRBD1. CDR3 length: 11 residues. CDR1 is SGHVS and CDR2 is FQNEAQ in the germline V gene. J lost 15 bases, V lost 5 bases, and 4 bases had no gene match. In DNA form, the CDR3 reads TGTGCCAGCAGCGGAACAGGGGACCTCCACTTT. This sequence encodes CASSGTGDLHF.

The CDR3 nucleotides read TGTGCCAGCAGTCAAAAGCGGGAGCGGTCGTGGAACGAGCAGTACTTC. Translation: CASSQKRERSWNEQYF. The chain uses TRBV12-3 or TRBV12-4 and TRBJ2-7; 8 nucleotides align to TRBD2. CDR3 length: 16 residues. The V gene end was trimmed by 5 bases and the J gene end by 5 bases; junction bases not matched to a gene: 14.